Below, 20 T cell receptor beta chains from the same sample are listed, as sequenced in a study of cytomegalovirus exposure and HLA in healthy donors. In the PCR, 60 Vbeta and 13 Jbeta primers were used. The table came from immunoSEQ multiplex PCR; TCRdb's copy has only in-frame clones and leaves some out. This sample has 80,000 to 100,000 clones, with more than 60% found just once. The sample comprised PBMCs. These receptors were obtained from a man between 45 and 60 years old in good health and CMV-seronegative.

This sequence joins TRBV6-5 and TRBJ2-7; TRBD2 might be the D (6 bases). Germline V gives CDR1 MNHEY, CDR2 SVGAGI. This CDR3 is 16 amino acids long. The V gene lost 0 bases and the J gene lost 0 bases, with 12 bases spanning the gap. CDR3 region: CASSYSGRGSSYEQYF. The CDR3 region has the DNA TGTGCCAGCAGTTACTCGGGACGGGGGAGCTCCTACGAGCAGTACTTC.

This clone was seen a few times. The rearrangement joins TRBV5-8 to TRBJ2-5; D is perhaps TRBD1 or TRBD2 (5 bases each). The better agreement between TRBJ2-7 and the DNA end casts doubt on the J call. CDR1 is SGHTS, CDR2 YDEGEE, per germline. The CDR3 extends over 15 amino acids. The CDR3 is CASSVGRDLPYEQYF. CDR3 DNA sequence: TGTGCCAGCAGCGTGGGACGGGATCTTCCCTACGAGCAGTACTTC.

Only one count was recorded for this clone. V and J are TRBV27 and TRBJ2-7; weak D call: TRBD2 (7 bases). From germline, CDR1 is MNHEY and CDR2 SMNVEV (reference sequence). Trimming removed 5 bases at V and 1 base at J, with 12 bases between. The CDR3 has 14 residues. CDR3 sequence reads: CASSLGGRSYEQYF. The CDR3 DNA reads TGTGCCAGCAGTCTGGGGGGGCGTTCCTACGAGCAGTACTTC.

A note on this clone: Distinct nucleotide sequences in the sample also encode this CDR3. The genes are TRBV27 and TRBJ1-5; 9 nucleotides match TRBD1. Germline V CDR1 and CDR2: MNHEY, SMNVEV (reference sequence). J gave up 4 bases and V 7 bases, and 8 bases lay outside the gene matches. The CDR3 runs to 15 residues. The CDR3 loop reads CASKPGQGFNQPQHF. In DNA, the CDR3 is TGTGCCAGCAAACCGGGACAGGGATTTAATCAGCCCCAGCATTTT.

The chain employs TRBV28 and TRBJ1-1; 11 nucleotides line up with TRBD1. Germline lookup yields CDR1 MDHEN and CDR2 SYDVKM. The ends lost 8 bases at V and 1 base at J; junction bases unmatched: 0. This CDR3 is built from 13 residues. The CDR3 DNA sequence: TGTGCCAGCGGGACAGGGGGGAACACTGAAGCTTTCTTT. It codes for CASGTGGNTEAFF.

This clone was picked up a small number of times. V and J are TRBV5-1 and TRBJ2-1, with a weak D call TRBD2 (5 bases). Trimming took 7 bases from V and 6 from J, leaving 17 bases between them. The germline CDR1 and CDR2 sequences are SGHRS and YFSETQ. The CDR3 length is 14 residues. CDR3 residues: CASRGSENTNEQFF. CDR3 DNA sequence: TGCGCCAGCCGCGGGTCGGAGAACACCAATGAGCAGTTCTTC.

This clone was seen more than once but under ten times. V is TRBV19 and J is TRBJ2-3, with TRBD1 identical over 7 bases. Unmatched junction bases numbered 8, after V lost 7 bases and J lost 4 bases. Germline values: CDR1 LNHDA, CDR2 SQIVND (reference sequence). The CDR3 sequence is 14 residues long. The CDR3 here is CASNHRGLADTQYF. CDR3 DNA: TGTGCCAGTAATCACAGGGGTTTGGCAGATACGCAGTATTTT.

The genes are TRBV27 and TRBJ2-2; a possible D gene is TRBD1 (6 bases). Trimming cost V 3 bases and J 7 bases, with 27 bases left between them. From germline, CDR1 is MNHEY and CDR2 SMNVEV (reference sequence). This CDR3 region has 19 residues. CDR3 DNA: TGTGCCAGCAGTTTGTTATCATCCAGGGGAAAAGGAAGTGGCGGGGAGCTGTTTTTT. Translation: CASSLLSSRGKGSGGELFF.

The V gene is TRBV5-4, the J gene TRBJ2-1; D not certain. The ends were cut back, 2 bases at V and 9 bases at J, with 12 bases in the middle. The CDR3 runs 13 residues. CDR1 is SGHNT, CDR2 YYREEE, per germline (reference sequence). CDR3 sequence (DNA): TGTGCCAGCAGCTTTAGTGTTCTTACTGAGCAGTTCTTC. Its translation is CASSFSVLTEQFF.

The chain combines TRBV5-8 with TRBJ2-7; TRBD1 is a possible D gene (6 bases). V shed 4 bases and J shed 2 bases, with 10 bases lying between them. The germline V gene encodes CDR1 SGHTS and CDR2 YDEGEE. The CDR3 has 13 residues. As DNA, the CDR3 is TGTGCCAGCAGCATGGGACATACCTACGAGCAGTACTTC. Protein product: CASSMGHTYEQYF.

CDR3 nucleotides: TGTGCCAGCAGTTTAAGGGGGTGGGACAACGAGCAGTACTTC. Translation: CASSLRGWDNEQYF. This sequence joins TRBV28 and TRBJ2-7; D may be TRBD1 (6 bases). V shed 2 bases and J shed 5 bases, with 13 bases lying between them. Germline CDR1 reads MDHEN; CDR2 reads SYDVKM. This CDR3 region has 14 residues.

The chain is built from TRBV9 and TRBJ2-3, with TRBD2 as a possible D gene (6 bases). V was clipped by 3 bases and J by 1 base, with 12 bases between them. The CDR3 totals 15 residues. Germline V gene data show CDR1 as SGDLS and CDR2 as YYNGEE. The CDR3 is CASSARLGGTDTQYF. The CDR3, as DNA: TGTGCCAGCAGCGCCAGACTAGGGGGCACAGATACGCAGTATTTT.

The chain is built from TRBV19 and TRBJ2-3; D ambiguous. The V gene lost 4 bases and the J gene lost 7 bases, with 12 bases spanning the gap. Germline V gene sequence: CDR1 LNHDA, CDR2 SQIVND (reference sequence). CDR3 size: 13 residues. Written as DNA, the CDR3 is TGTGCCAGTAGTAATGGCAGGCTGAATACGCAGTATTTT. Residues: CASSNGRLNTQYF.

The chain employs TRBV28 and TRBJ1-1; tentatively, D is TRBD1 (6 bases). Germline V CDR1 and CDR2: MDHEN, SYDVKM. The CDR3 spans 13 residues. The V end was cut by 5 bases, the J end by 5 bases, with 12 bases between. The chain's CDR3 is CASSLSGETEAFF. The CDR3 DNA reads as TGTGCCAGCAGTCTTTCAGGGGAAACTGAAGCTTTCTTT.

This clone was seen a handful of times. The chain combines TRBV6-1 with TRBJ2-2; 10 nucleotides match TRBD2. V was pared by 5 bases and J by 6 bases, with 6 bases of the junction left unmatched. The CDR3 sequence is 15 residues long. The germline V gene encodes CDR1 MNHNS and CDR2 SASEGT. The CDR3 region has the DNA TGTGCCAGCAGTCAGGGGAGCGGGGGGGCCGGGGAGCTGTTTTTT. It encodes CASSQGSGGAGELFF.

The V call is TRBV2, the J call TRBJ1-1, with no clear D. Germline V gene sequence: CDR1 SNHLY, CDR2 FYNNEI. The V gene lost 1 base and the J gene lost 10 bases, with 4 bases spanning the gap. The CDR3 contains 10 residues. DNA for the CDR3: TGTGCCAGCAGTGAAGATCGAGCTTTCTTT. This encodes CASSEDRAFF.

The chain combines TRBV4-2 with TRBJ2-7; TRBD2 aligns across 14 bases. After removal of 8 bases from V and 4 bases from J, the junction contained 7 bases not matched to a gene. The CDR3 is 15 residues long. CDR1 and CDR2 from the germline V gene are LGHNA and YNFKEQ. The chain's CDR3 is CASGRTSGGMYEQYF. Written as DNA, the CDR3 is TGTGCCAGCGGAAGGACTAGCGGGGGGATGTACGAGCAGTACTTC.

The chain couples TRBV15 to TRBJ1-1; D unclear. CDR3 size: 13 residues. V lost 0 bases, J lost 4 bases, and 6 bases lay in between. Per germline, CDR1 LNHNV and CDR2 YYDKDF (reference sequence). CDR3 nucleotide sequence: TGTGCCACCAGCAGAGATCGGTCCACTGAAGCTTTCTTT. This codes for CATSRDRSTEAFF.

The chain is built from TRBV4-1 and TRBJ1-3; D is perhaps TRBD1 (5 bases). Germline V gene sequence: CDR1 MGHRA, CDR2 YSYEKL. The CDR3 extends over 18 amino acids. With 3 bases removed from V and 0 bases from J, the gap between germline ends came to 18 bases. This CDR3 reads CASSQMNRLDSSGNTIYF. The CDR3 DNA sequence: TGCGCCAGCAGCCAGATGAACCGTCTTGACAGCTCTGGAAACACCATATATTTT.

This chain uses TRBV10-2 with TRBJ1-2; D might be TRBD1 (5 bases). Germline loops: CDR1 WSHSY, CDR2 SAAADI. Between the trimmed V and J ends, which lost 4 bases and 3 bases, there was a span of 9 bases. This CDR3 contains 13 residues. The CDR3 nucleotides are TGCGCCAGCAGTGTAGGGGAAGACTATGGCTACACCTTC. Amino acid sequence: CASSVGEDYGYTF.